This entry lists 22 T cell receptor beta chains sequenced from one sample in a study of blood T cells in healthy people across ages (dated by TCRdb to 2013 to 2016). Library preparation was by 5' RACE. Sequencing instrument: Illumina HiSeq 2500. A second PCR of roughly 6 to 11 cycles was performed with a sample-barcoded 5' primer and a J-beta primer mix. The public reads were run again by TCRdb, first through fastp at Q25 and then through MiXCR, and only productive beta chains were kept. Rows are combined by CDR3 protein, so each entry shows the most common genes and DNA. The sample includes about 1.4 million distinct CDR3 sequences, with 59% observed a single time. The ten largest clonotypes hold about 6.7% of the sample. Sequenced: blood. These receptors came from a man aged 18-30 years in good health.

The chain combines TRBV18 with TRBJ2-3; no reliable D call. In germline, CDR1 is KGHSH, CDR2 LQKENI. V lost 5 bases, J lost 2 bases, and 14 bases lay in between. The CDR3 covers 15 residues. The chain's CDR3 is CASSVSDTYTDTQYF. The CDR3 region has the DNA TGTGCCAGCTCAGTCAGTGACACCTACACAGATACGCAGTATTTT.

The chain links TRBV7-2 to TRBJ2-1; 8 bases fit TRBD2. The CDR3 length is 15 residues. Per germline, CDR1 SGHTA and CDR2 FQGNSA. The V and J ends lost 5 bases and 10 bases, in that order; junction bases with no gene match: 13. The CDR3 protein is CASSQLAEPGSEQFF. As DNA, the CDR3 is TGTGCCAGCAGCCAACTAGCGGAACCTGGGAGCGAGCAGTTCTTC.

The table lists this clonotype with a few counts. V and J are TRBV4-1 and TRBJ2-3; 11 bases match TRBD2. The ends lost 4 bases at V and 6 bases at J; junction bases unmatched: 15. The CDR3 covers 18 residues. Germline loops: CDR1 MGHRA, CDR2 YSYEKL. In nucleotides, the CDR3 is TGCGCCAGCAGCCCCACTGAACTAGCGGGAGACCAGTCCGATACGCAGTATTTT. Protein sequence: CASSPTELAGDQSDTQYF.

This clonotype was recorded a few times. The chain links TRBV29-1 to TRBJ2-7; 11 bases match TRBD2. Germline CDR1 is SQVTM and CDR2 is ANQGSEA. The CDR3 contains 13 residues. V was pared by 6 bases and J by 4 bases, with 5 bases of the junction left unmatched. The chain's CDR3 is CSVRLAGQYEQYF. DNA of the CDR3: TGCAGCGTGCGACTAGCGGGACAGTACGAGCAGTACTTC.

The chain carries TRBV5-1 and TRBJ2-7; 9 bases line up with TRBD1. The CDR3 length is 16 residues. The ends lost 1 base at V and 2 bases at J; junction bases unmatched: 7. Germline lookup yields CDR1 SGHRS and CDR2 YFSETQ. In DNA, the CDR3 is TGCGCCAGCAGCTTGTTTCCCGGGACAGGGACCTACGAGCAGTACTTC. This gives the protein CASSLFPGTGTYEQYF.

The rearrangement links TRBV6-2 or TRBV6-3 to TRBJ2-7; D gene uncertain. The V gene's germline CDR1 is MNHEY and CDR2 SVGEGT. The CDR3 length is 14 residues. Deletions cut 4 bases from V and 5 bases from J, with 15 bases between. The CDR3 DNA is TGTGCCAGCAGTTTCCGGATAGACCGGGACGAGCAGTACTTC. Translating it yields CASSFRIDRDEQYF.

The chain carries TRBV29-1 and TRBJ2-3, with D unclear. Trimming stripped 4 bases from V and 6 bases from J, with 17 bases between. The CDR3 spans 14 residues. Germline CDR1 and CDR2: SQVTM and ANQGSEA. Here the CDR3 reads CSVAGRHKGDTQYF. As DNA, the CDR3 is TGCAGCGTTGCCGGACGCCACAAGGGTGATACGCAGTATTTT.

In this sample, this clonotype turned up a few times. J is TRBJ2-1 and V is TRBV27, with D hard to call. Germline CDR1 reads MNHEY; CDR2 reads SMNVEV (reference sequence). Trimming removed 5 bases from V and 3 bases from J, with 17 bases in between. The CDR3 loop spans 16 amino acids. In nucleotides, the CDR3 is TGTGCCAGCAGTCCACCTCTGGGTAGTTTCTACAATGAGCAGTTCTTC. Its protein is CASSPPLGSFYNEQFF.

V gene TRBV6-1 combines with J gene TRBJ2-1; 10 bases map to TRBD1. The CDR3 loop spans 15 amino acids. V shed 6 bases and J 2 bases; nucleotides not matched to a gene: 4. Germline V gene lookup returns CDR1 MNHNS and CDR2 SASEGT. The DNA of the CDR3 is TGTGCCAGCAGGGGGACAGGGGACCCCTACAATGAGCAGTTCTTC. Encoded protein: CASRGTGDPYNEQFF.

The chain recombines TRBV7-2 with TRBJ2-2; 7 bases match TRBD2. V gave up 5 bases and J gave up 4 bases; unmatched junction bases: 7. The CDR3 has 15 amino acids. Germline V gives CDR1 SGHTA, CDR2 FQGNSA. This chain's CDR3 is CASSPEGGATGELFF. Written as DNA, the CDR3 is TGTGCCAGCAGCCCCGAGGGAGGGGCCACCGGGGAGCTGTTTTTT.

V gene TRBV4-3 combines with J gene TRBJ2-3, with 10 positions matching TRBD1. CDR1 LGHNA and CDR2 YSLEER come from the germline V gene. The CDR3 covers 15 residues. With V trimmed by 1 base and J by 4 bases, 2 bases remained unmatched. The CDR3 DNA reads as TGCGCCAGCAGCCAAGGCGGACAGGGGGCAGATACGCAGTATTTT. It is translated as CASSQGGQGADTQYF.

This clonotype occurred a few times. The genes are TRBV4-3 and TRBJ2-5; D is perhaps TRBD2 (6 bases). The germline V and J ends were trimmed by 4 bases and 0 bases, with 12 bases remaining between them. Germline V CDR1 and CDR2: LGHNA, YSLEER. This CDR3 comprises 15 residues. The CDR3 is CASSPGGTDQETQYF. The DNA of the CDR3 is TGCGCCAGCAGCCCGGGCGGGACGGACCAAGAGACCCAGTACTTC.

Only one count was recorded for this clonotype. DNA of the CDR3: TGTGCCAGCAGCTTAGAAGGCGGGGGGTCTGGAAACACCATATATTTT. Its translation is CASSLEGGGSGNTIYF. The chain recombines TRBV11-2 with TRBJ1-3; D might be TRBD1 (5 bases). This CDR3 spans 16 amino acids. The germline V and J ends were trimmed by 0 bases and 1 base, with 10 bases remaining between them. Germline CDR1 reads SGHAT; CDR2 reads FQNNGV.

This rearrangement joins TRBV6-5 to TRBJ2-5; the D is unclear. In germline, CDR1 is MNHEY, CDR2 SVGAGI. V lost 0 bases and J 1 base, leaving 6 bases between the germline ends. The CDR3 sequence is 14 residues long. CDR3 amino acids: CASSYSDIQETQYF. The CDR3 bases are TGTGCCAGCAGTTACTCCGACATCCAAGAGACCCAGTACTTC.

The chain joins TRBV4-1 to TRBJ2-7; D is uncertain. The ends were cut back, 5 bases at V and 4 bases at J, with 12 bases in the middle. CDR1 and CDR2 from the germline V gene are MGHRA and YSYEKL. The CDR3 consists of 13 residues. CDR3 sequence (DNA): TGCGCCAGCAGCTACATGGTGTGGTACGAGCAGTACTTC. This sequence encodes CASSYMVWYEQYF.

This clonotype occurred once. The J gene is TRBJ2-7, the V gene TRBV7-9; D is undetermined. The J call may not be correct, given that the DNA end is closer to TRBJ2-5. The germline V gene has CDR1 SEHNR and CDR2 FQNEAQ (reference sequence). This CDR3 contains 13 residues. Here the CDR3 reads CASSSWADETQYF. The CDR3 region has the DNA TGTGCCAGCAGCTCTTGGGCGGACGAGACCCAGTACTTC.

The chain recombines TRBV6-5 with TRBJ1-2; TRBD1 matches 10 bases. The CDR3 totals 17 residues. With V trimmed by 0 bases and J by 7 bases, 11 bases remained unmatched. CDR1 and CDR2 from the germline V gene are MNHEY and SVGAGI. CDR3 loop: CASSYSTTGGRTGGYTF. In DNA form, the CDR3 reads TGTGCCAGCAGTTACTCGACGACAGGGGGCCGGACAGGTGGCTACACCTTC.

The CDR3 DNA reads as TGTGCCAGCAGTTCCTCCGGGACAGAAAACAATCAGCCCCAGCATTTT. It translates to CASSSSGTENNQPQHF. The rearrangement joins TRBV28 to TRBJ1-5; 7 bases align to TRBD1. J was trimmed by 3 bases and V by 4 bases; bases with no gene match: 9. Germline V gives CDR1 MDHEN, CDR2 SYDVKM. The CDR3 extends over 16 amino acids. The entire variable domain, with the rest obtained from reference TRBV28 and TRBJ1-5, is as follows: DVKVTQSSRYLVKRTGEKVFLECVQDMDHENMFWYRQDPGLGLRLIYFSYDVKMKEKGDIPEGYSVSREKKERFSLILESASTNQTSMYLCASSSSGTENNQPQHFGDGTRLSIL.

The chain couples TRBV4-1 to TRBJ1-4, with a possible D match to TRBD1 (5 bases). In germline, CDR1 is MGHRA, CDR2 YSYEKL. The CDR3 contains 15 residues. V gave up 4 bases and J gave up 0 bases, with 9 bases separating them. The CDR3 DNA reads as TGCGCCAGCAGCCGGCCGGGGGCAACTAATGAAAAACTGTTTTTT. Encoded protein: CASSRPGATNEKLFF.

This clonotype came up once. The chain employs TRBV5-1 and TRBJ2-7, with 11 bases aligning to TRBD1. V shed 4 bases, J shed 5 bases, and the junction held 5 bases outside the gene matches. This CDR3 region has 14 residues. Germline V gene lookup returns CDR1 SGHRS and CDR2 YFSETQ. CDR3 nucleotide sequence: TGCGCCAGCAGCGGGGGACAGGGGGAGAACGAGCAGTACTTC. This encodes CASSGGQGENEQYF.

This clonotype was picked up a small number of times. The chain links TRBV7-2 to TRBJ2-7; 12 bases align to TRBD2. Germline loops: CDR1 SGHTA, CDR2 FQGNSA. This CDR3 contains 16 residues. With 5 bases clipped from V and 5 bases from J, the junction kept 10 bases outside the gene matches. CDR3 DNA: TGTGCCAGCAGCCCCCAGACTAGCGGGAGAGGACACGAGCAGTACTTC. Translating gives CASSPQTSGRGHEQYF.

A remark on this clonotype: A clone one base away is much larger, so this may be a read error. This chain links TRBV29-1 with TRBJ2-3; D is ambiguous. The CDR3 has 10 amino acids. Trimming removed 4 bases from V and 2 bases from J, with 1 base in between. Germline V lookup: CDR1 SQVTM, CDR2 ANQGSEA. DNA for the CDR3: TGCAGCGTTGCCACAGATACGCAGTATTTT. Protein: CSVATDTQYF.